Described below is a single TCR beta chain sequence and its context. Its cognate antigen is unknown. The sample comes from a study of beta chain features in type 1 diabetes. Notes on the study in general: Across patients, naive, central memory and Treg TCRB repertoires exhibited apparently greater similarity than was observed across healthy donors. TCRB CDR3s from Type 1 diabetes patients were moderately but significantly shorter in all four CD4+ subsets.

The isolated RNA, all of it, was reverse transcribed, so expressed TCRB transcripts were what got sequenced. The protocol was immunoSEQ multiplex PCR, while the TCRdb copy is restricted to in-frame clones and leaves out a portion. This table holds 45,000 to 65,000 clones, approximately 52% found once. J lost 5 bases, V lost 5 bases, and 6 bases had no gene match. CDR1 MNHNS and CDR2 SASEGT come from the germline V gene. The CDR3 runs 14 residues. The sequence was obtained from a woman between 40 and 50 years old with type 1 diabetes. The V gene is TRBV6-1, the J gene TRBJ2-1, with 7 nucleotides matching TRBD1. What was sequenced was Tregs from blood. As DNA, the CDR3 is TGTGCCAGCAGTTATTGGACAGGAGACAATGAGCAGTTCTTC. Translated: CASSYWTGDNEQFF.